A selection of T cell receptor beta chains follows, all from one sample in a study of T cell repertoires in cytomegalovirus infection. TCRdb called the reads again in MiXCR, with one record for every CDR3 protein. Of about 920,000 distinct CDR3 sequences in the sample, roughly 30% are singletons; the top ten hold over 12%. Their specific antigens are unknown. The material sequenced was cultured CD8+ T cells from PBMCs, taken from culture after CMV antigen stimulation. Every receptor here comes from a human donor in good health (CMV status not recorded). Some clones in this sample may be carry-over from other donors' samples. The CDR3 runs from the conserved cysteine through the conserved F or W. Each record gives: D gene, V gene, J gene, clone size, CDR3 protein, CDR3 DNA. A D gene is named only where the DNA matches it firmly. The listing skips clone size in some rows; elsewhere it reads once, few, many or a size class.

d_gene: NA; v_gene: TRBV5-1; j_gene: TRBJ2-2; abundance: NA; CDR3aa: CASRNPTPGRTVIGELFF; CDR3nt: TGCGCCAGCAGAAATCCGACGCCGGGACGGACAGTTATAGGGGAGCTGTTTTTT
d_gene: TRBD1; v_gene: TRBV28; j_gene: TRBJ1-6; abundance: few; CDR3aa: CASSPIGQGDSPLHF; CDR3nt: TGTGCCAGCAGTCCTATTGGACAGGGAGATTCACCCCTCCACTTT
d_gene: NA; v_gene: TRBV7-2; j_gene: TRBJ1-6; abundance: many; CDR3aa: CASSLAASPLHF; CDR3nt: TGTGCCAGCAGCTTAGCGGCTTCACCCCTCCACTTT
d_gene: NA; v_gene: TRBV19; j_gene: TRBJ1-2; abundance: NA; CDR3aa: CASSMPAREDGYTF; CDR3nt: TGTGCCAGTAGTATGCCCGCAAGGGAGGATGGCTACACCTTC
d_gene: TRBD2; v_gene: TRBV11-2; j_gene: TRBJ2-3; abundance: NA; CDR3aa: CASSLGASGGSDTQYF; CDR3nt: TGTGCCAGCAGCTTAGGTGCTAGCGGGGGCTCAGATACGCAGTATTTT
d_gene: NA; v_gene: TRBV27; j_gene: TRBJ1-2; abundance: few; CDR3aa: CASKGGNYGYTF; CDR3nt: TGTGCCAGCAAGGGCGGGAACTATGGCTACACCTTC
d_gene: NA; v_gene: TRBV12-3/TRBV12-4; j_gene: TRBJ1-2; abundance: few; CDR3aa: CASSAGSFYGYTF; CDR3nt: TGTGCCAGCAGTGCCGGGTCCTTCTATGGCTACACCTTC
d_gene: NA; v_gene: TRBV6-6; j_gene: TRBJ1-1; abundance: few; CDR3aa: CASPTGPFLDSMNTEAFF; CDR3nt: TGTGCCAGCCCTACAGGTCCGTTTTTGGACAGCATGAACACTGAAGCTTTCTTT
d_gene: NA; v_gene: TRBV20-1; j_gene: TRBJ1-4; abundance: few; CDR3aa: CSARIRGKNEKLFF; CDR3nt: TGCAGTGCTAGAATCAGGGGAAAGAATGAAAAACTGTTTTTT
d_gene: NA; v_gene: TRBV27; j_gene: TRBJ2-5; abundance: few; CDR3aa: CASSLVRGGVETQYF; CDR3nt: TGTGCCAGCAGTTTGGTCAGGGGGGGGGTAGAGACCCAGTACTTC
d_gene: NA; v_gene: TRBV6-2/TRBV6-3; j_gene: TRBJ2-3; abundance: many; CDR3aa: CASSYEETDTQYF; CDR3nt: TGTGCCAGCAGTTACGAGGAGACAGATACGCAGTATTTT
d_gene: TRBD1; v_gene: TRBV7-3; j_gene: TRBJ2-3; abundance: NA; CDR3aa: CANSLLGQAYTDTQYF; CDR3nt: TGTGCCAACAGCTTATTGGGACAGGCATACACAGATACGCAGTATTTT
d_gene: NA; v_gene: TRBV28; j_gene: TRBJ2-1; abundance: NA; CDR3aa: CASSSNRRPQFF; CDR3nt: TGTGCCAGCAGTTCGAACAGGCGCCCGCAGTTCTTC
d_gene: NA; v_gene: TRBV7-9; j_gene: TRBJ2-1; abundance: few; CDR3aa: CASSPRLGGRRNEQFF; CDR3nt: TGTGCCAGCAGCCCGAGATTGGGGGGGCGTCGTAATGAGCAGTTCTTC
d_gene: TRBD2; v_gene: TRBV9; j_gene: TRBJ2-1; abundance: NA; CDR3aa: CASSVATLAGGEGQFF; CDR3nt: TGTGCCAGCAGCGTAGCAACCCTAGCGGGGGGGGAGGGGCAGTTCTTC
d_gene: NA; v_gene: TRBV20-1; j_gene: TRBJ1-6; abundance: NA; CDR3aa: CSINSPLHF; CDR3nt: TGCAGTATTAATTCACCCCTCCACTTT
d_gene: NA; v_gene: TRBV12-3/TRBV12-4; j_gene: TRBJ2-5; abundance: many; CDR3aa: CASTLARGETQYF; CDR3nt: TGTGCCAGCACTTTAGCCAGGGGAGAGACCCAGTACTTC
d_gene: NA; v_gene: TRBV5-1; j_gene: TRBJ1-2; abundance: NA; CDR3aa: CASSFQSGADREEF; CDR3nt: TGCGCCAGCAGCTTTCAAAGCGGGGCAGACCGAGAAGAGTTC
d_gene: NA; v_gene: TRBV10-3; j_gene: TRBJ2-2; abundance: few; CDR3aa: CAISDDSNTGELFF; CDR3nt: TGTGCCATCAGTGATGACAGTAACACCGGGGAGCTGTTTTTT
d_gene: NA; v_gene: TRBV10-3; j_gene: TRBJ2-7; abundance: NA; CDR3aa: CAIRVASVGISHEQYF; CDR3nt: TGTGCCATCAGAGTGGCATCCGTGGGAATATCCCACGAGCAGTACTTC
d_gene: NA; v_gene: TRBV10-3; j_gene: TRBJ1-5; abundance: NA; CDR3aa: CAISEGVGGQPQHF; CDR3nt: TGTGCCATCAGTGAGGGGGTCGGGGGCCAGCCCCAGCATTTT
d_gene: NA; v_gene: TRBV28; j_gene: TRBJ1-3; abundance: NA; CDR3aa: CASSTPSLSEWLGNTIYF; CDR3nt: TGTGCCAGCAGTACCCCCTCTCTCAGTGAGTGGTTGGGAAACACCATATATTTT
d_gene: NA; v_gene: TRBV7-9; j_gene: TRBJ1-2; abundance: NA; CDR3aa: CASSITGSGYTF; CDR3nt: TGTGCCAGCAGCATTACAGGGTCGGGCTACACCTTC
d_gene: NA; v_gene: TRBV3-1; j_gene: TRBJ2-5; abundance: NA; CDR3aa: CASSPGIRGSRTEETQYF; CDR3nt: TGTGCCAGCAGCCCAGGAATCCGGGGATCCCGAACTGAAGAGACCCAGTACTTC
d_gene: NA; v_gene: TRBV7-6; j_gene: TRBJ2-2; abundance: NA; CDR3aa: CASSSLGAVGTGELFF; CDR3nt: TGTGCCAGCAGCTCACTGGGGGCCGTGGGCACCGGGGAGCTGTTTTTT
d_gene: TRBD1; v_gene: TRBV3-1; j_gene: TRBJ1-6; abundance: NA; CDR3aa: CASAGTANPGTEDSPLHF; CDR3nt: TGTGCCAGCGCCGGGACAGCAAACCCGGGGACGGAGGATTCACCCCTCCACTTT
d_gene: NA; v_gene: TRBV27; j_gene: TRBJ1-2; abundance: NA; CDR3aa: CASSRGGGADYGYTF; CDR3nt: TGTGCCAGCAGCCGCGGGGGGGGGGCGGACTATGGCTACACCTTC
d_gene: NA; v_gene: TRBV6-1; j_gene: TRBJ1-2; abundance: NA; CDR3aa: CASSSIPLTRGDYGYTF; CDR3nt: TGTGCCAGCAGTTCCATCCCTCTCACCCGGGGCGACTATGGCTACACCTTC
d_gene: NA; v_gene: TRBV19; j_gene: TRBJ1-1; abundance: NA; CDR3aa: CASSRKRNTEAFF; CDR3nt: TGTGCCAGTAGTAGAAAACGGAACACTGAAGCTTTCTTT
d_gene: NA; v_gene: TRBV25-1; j_gene: TRBJ2-3; abundance: NA; CDR3aa: CASSGGQITDTQYF; CDR3nt: TGTGCCAGCAGTGGAGGTCAGATCACAGATACGCAGTATTTT
d_gene: NA; v_gene: TRBV7-9; j_gene: TRBJ1-1; abundance: many; CDR3aa: CASSPLPGQNTEAFF; CDR3nt: TGTGCCAGCAGCCCACTGCCGGGACAAAACACTGAAGCTTTCTTT
d_gene: NA; v_gene: TRBV27; j_gene: TRBJ2-1; abundance: few; CDR3aa: CASSPPGGPEQFF; CDR3nt: TGTGCCAGCAGTCCGCCGGGCGGCCCTGAGCAGTTCTTC
d_gene: TRBD1; v_gene: TRBV27; j_gene: TRBJ2-7; abundance: NA; CDR3aa: CASSLGQAHEQYF; CDR3nt: TGTGCCAGCAGCCTCGGACAGGCCCACGAGCAGTACTTC
d_gene: NA; v_gene: TRBV5-6; j_gene: TRBJ2-3; abundance: NA; CDR3aa: CASRAAGTRLDTQYF; CDR3nt: TGTGCCAGCAGAGCGGCCGGGACTCGACTAGATACGCAGTATTTT
d_gene: NA; v_gene: TRBV7-9; j_gene: TRBJ1-5; abundance: NA; CDR3aa: CASSSPGTSNQPQHF; CDR3nt: TGTGCCAGCAGCTCTCCGGGGACGAGCAATCAGCCCCAGCATTTT
d_gene: NA; v_gene: TRBV5-5; j_gene: TRBJ1-5; abundance: NA; CDR3aa: CASSLAIISSNQPQHF; CDR3nt: TGTGCCAGCAGCTTGGCGATTATATCGAGCAATCAGCCCCAGCATTTT
d_gene: NA; v_gene: TRBV7-6; j_gene: TRBJ1-3; abundance: many; CDR3aa: CASSPEGAGNTIYF; CDR3nt: TGTGCCAGCAGTCCAGAGGGGGCTGGAAACACCATATATTTT
d_gene: NA; v_gene: TRBV20-1; j_gene: TRBJ2-7; abundance: NA; CDR3aa: CSATSSVGYEQYF; CDR3nt: TGCAGTGCTACCTCTAGCGTGGGGTACGAGCAGTACTTC
d_gene: NA; v_gene: TRBV7-9; j_gene: TRBJ2-3; abundance: NA; CDR3aa: CASSIDGTTDTQYF; CDR3nt: TGTGCCAGCAGCATCGACGGGACTACAGATACGCAGTATTTT
d_gene: TRBD1; v_gene: TRBV7-9; j_gene: TRBJ1-1; abundance: NA; CDR3aa: CASSSTSTGSTEAFF; CDR3nt: TGTGCCAGCAGCTCGACCTCGACAGGGTCCACTGAAGCTTTCTTT
d_gene: TRBD2; v_gene: TRBV4-1; j_gene: TRBJ2-3; abundance: few; CDR3aa: CATSNAGERDTQYF; CDR3nt: TGCGCCACTTCGAATGCGGGGGAGAGGGATACGCAGTATTTT
d_gene: NA; v_gene: TRBV7-8; j_gene: TRBJ1-2; abundance: NA; CDR3aa: CAGSFTGSSSYGYTF; CDR3nt: TGTGCCGGCAGCTTTACAGGCTCATCCTCCTATGGCTACACCTTC